This T cell receptor (beta chain) stems from a study of cytomegalovirus exposure and HLA in healthy donors. Study results and limitations: Later, TCR association rates were found to vary by HLA locus, highest for DRB1 and lowest for HLA-C.

Comment on this clone: What it binds is unknown.

Primers for the PCR totalled 60 Vbeta and 13 Jbeta. Sequencing used immunoSEQ multiplex PCR; TCRdb keeps in-frame clones, though not all of them. This table has around 110,000 clones, 75% to 90% appearing once. The CDR3 contains 16 residues. V shed 4 bases and J 0 bases; nucleotides not matched to a gene: 6. The germline gives CDR1 WNHNN, CDR2 SYGVQD (reference sequence). The receptor was derived from a man aged 30-40 years in good health and CMV-seronegative. The chain uses TRBV10-1 and TRBJ2-1; 7 bases are shared with TRBD2. Sequencing was carried out using PBMCs. The CDR3 loop is CASSVASGFSYNEQFF. In DNA form, the CDR3 reads TGCGCCAGCAGTGTTGCTAGCGGCTTCTCCTACAATGAGCAGTTCTTC.